This TCR beta chain was obtained from a study of blood T cell repertoires in COVID-19. TCRdb's copy holds only in-frame clones and misses some; the assay was immunoSEQ multiplex PCR. The sample has about 76,000 clones, 75% to 85% seen once; the top ten hold 15% to 17%. This CDR3 comprises 13 residues. With V trimmed by 4 bases and J by 4 bases, 3 bases remained unmatched. Germline V gene lookup returns CDR1 SGHTS and CDR2 YDEGEE. The chain links TRBV5-8 to TRBJ2-3, with TRBD2 identical over 7 bases. This TCR was recovered from a human donor in a cohort sampled during active COVID-19. The specimen sequenced was peripheral blood. The CDR3 DNA sequence: TGTGCCAGCAGCGTGACTAGCCCAGATACGCAGTATTTT. Protein: CASSVTSPDTQYF.